This paragraph reports one T cell receptor beta chain. Its target is not known. The data were obtained in a study of cytomegalovirus exposure and HLA in healthy donors. In the PCR, 60 Vbeta and 13 Jbeta primers were used. The data were produced by immunoSEQ multiplex PCR, yet TCRdb's version contains in-frame clones alone and is incomplete. There are some 170,000 clones in the sample; about three quarters occur only once, and 6.3% lies in the top ten. Germline CDR1 and CDR2: MNHNS and SASEGT. Losses at the gene ends were 5 bases for V and 5 bases for J; bases not matched to a gene: 11. The CDR3 sequence is 15 residues long. General study findings and limits: CMV serostatus was the only recorded immune exposure for donors.

The rearrangement joins TRBV6-1 to TRBJ2-5; 7 bases map to TRBD1. Sequencing was done on a sample of PBMCs. This receptor was obtained from a man aged 35-49 years in good health and CMV-seropositive. Written as DNA, the CDR3 is TGTGCCAGCAGTCTAAACAGGGGCCCAGGGGAGACCCAGTACTTC. It specifies CASSLNRGPGETQYF.